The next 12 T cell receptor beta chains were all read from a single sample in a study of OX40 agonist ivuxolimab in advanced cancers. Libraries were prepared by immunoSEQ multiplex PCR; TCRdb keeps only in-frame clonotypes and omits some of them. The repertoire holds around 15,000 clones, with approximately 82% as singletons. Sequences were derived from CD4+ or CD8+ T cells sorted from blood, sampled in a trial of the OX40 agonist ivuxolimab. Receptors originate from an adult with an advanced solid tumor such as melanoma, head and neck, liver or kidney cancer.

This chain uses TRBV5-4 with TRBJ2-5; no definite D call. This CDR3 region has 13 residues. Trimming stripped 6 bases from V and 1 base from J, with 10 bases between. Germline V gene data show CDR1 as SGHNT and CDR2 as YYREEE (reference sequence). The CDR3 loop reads CASTPDSQETQYF. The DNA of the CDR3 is TGTGCCAGCACCCCCGATAGCCAAGAGACCCAGTACTTC.

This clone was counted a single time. The CDR3 loop reads CASSLGDKRGYTF. CDR3 bases: TGTGCCAGCAGCTTGGGTGACAAGCGTGGCTACACCTTC. V gene TRBV5-8 combines with J gene TRBJ1-2; unclear D gene. The CDR3 is made up of 13 amino acids. CDR1 is SGHTS, CDR2 YDEGEE, per germline. V was clipped by 0 bases and J by 7 bases, with 10 bases between them. The complete variable domain, with remaining parts taken from reference TRBV5-8 and TRBJ1-2, reads EAGVTQSPTHLIKTRGQQATLRCSPISGHTSVYWYQQALGLGLQFLLWYDEGEERNRGNFPPRFSGRQFPNYSSELNVNALELEDSALYLCASSLGDKRGYTFGSGTRLTVV.

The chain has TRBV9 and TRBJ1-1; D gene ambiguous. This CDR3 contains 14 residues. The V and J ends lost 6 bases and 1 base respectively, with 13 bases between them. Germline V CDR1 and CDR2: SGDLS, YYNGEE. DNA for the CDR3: TGTGCCAGCACAAAAGGAGTGACGAACACTGAAGCTTTCTTT. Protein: CASTKGVTNTEAFF.

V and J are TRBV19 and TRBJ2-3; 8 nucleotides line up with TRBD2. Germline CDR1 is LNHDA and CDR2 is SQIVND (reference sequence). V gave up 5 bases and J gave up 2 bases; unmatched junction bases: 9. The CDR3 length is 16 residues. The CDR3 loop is CASSFGIAGTTDTQYF. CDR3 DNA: TGTGCCAGTAGTTTCGGGATAGCGGGAACCACAGATACGCAGTATTTT.

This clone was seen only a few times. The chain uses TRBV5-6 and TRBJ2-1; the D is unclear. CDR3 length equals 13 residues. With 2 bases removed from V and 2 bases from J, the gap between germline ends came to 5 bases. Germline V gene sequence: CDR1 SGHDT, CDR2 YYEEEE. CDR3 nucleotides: TGTGCCAGCAGCTTTGGAGCCTACAATGAGCAGTTCTTC. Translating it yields CASSFGAYNEQFF. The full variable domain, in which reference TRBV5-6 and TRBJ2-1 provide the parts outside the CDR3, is DAGVTQSPTHLIKTRGQQVTLRCSPKSGHDTVSWYQQALGQGPQFIFQYYEEEERQRGNFPDRFSGHQFPNYSSELNVNALLLGDSALYLCASSFGAYNEQFFGPGTRLTVL.

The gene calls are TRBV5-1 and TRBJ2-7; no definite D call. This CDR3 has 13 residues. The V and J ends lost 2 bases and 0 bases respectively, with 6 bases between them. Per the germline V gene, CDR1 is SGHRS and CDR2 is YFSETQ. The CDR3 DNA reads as TGCGCCAGCAGCTTTTTTAACTCCTACGAGCAGTACTTC. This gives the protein CASSFFNSYEQYF.

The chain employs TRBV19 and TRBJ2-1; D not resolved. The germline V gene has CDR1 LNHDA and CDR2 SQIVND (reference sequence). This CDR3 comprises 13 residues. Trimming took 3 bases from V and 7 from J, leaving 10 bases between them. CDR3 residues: CASSIGTLNEQFF. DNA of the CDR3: TGTGCCAGTAGTATTGGCACCCTAAATGAGCAGTTCTTC.

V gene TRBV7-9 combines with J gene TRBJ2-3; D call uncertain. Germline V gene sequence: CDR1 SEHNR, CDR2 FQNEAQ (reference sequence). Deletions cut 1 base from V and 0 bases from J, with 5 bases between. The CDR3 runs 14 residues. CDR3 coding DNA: TGTGCCAGCAGCTTAGTTGTGAGCACAGATACGCAGTATTTT. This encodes CASSLVVSTDTQYF.

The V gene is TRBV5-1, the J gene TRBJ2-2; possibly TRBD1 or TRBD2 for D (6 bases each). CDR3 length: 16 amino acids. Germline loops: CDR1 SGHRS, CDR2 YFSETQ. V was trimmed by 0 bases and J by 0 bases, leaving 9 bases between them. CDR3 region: CASSLEGGPNTGELFF. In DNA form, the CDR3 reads TGCGCCAGCAGCTTGGAGGGGGGACCGAACACCGGGGAGCTGTTTTTT.

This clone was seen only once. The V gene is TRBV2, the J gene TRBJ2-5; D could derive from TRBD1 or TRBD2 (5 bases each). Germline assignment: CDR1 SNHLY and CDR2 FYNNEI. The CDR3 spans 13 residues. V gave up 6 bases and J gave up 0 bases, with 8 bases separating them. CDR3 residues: CASRGVHQETQYF. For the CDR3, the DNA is TGTGCCAGCAGGGGGGTCCACCAAGAGACCCAGTACTTC.

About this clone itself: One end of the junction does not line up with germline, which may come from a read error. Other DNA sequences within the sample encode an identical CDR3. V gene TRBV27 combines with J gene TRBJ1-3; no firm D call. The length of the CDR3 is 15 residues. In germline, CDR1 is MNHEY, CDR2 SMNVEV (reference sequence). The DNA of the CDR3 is TGTGCCAGCAGCTTATCGCGGGCGGCTGGAAACACCATATATTTT. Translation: CASSLSRAAGNTIYF.

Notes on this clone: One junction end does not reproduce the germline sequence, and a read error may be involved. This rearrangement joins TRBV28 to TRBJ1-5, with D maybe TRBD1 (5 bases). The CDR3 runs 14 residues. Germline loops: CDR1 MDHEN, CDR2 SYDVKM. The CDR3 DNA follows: TGTGCCAGCGCCCACGCATGGGGCAACCAGCCCCAGCATTTT. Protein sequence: CASAHAWGNQPQHF.